This TCR beta chain was found in a study of vaccination and CD4 T cells after COVID-19. The time point here: late sampling 161 to 241 days after vaccination in a few convalescent patients. As to treatment: approximately 9-day PBMC culture with coronavirus spike peptide pools or control peptides (ViraFEST assay). Positive PCR tests dated from March to December 2020, predating US Alpha, Beta and Delta variants. Regarding this clonotype: Its matching antigen is unknown.

An Oncomine TCR Beta short-read assay was used to sequence the DNA from cultured CD4+ T cells. TCRdb called the PCR reads again in MiXCR, with one record for every CDR3 protein. This sample has 20,000 to 30,000 distinct CDR3 sequences, with approximately 40% found just once. This TCR was sampled from a human donor who had recovered from COVID-19. The material sequenced was CD4+ T cells from blood, cultured in vitro, taken about 7 months after SARS-CoV-2 vaccination.

As DNA, the CDR3 is TGCAGCGCCAAGGGGGTTGGGGGCTCGGCTGAAGCTTTCTTT. It specifies CSAKGVGGSAEAFF. The J gene is TRBJ1-1, the V gene TRBV29-1; TRBD1 might be the D (6 bases). The CDR3 is made up of 14 amino acids. Germline V gives CDR1 SQVTM, CDR2 ANQGSEA. V was pared by 7 bases and J by 6 bases, with 21 bases between.